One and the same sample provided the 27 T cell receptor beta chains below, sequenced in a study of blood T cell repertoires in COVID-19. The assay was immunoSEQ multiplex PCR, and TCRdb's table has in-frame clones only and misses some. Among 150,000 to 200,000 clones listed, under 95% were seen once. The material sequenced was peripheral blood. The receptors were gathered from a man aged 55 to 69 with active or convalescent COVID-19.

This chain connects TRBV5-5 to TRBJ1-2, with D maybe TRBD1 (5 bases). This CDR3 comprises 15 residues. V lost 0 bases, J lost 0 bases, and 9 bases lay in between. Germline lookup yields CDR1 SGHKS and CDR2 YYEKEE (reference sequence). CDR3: CASSLAGGSNYGYTF. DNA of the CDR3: TGTGCCAGCAGCTTGGCGGGGGGTTCTAACTATGGCTACACCTTC. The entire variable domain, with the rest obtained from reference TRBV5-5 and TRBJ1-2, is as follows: DAGVTQSPTHLIKTRGQQVTLRCSPISGHKSVSWYQQVLGQGPQFIFQYYEKEERGRGNFPDRFSARQFPNYSSELNVNALLLGDSALYLCASSLAGGSNYGYTFGSGTRLTVV.

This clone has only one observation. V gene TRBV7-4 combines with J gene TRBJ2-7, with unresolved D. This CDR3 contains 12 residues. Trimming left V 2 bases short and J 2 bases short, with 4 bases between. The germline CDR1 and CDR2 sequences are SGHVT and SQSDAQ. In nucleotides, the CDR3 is TGTGCCAGCAGCTTACTAGCCTACGAGCAGTACTTC. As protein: CASSLLAYEQYF.

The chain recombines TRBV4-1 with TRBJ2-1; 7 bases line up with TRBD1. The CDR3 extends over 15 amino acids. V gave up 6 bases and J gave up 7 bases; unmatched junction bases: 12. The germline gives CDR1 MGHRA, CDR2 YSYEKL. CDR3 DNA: TGCGCCAGCAGTCGACAACAGGGGTTGGAGAATGAGCAGTTCTTC. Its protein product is CASSRQQGLENEQFF.

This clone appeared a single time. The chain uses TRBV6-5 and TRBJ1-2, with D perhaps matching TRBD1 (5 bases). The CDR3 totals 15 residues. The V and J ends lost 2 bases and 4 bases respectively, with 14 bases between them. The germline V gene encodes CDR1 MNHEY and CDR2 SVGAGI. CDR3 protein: CASSYRQGSGYGYTF. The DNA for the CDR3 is TGTGCCAGCAGTTACAGGCAGGGTTCTGGCTATGGCTACACCTTC.

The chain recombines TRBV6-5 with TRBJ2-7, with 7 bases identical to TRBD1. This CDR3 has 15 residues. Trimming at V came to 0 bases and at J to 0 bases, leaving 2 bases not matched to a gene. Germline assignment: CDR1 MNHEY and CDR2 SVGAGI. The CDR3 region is CASSYSGTDSYEQYF. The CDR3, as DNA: TGTGCCAGCAGTTACTCGGGGACAGACTCCTACGAGCAGTACTTC.

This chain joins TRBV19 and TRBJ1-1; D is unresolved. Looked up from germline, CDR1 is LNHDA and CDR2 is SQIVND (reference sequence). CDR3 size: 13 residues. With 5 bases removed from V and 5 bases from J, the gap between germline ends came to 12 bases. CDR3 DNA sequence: TGTGCCAGTAGTCCAGACTTGGAGACTGAAGCTTTCTTT. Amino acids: CASSPDLETEAFF.

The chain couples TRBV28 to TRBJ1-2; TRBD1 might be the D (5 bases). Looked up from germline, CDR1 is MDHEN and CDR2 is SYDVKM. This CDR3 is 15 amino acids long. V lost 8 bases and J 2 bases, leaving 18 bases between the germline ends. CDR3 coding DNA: TGTGCCAGCTGTCCTATAGCCGGGGGGAACTATGGCTACACCTTC. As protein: CASCPIAGGNYGYTF.

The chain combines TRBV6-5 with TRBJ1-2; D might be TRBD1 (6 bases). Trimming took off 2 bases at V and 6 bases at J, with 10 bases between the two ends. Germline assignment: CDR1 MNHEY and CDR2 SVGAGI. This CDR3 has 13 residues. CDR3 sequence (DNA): TGTGCCAGCAGTTACGGGGGCGACGATGGCTACACCTTC. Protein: CASSYGGDDGYTF.

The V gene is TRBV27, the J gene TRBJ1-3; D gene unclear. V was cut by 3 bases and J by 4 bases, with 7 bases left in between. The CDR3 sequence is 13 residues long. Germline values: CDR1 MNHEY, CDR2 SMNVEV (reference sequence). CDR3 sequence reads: CASSFSQGNTIYF. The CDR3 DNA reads TGTGCCAGCAGTTTTTCACAGGGAAACACCATATATTTT.

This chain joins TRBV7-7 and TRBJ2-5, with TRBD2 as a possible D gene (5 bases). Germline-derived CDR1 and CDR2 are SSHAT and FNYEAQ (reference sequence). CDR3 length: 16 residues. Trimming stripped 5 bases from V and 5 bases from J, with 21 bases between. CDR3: CASSRTQSSRRETQYF. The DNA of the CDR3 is TGTGCCAGCAGCCGGACCCAGTCTTCTAGGAGGGAGACCCAGTACTTC.

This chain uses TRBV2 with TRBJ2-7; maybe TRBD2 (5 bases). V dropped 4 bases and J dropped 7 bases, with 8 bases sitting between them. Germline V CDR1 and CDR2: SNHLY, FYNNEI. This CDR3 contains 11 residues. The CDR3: CASSATGEQYF. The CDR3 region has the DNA TGTGCCAGCAGTGCAACGGGGGAGCAGTACTTC.

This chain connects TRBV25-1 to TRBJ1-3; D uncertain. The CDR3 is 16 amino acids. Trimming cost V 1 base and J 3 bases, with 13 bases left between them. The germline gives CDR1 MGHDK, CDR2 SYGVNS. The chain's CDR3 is CASSEFRGRSGNTIYF. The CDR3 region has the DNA TGTGCCAGCAGTGAATTTAGAGGTAGAAGTGGAAACACCATATATTTT.

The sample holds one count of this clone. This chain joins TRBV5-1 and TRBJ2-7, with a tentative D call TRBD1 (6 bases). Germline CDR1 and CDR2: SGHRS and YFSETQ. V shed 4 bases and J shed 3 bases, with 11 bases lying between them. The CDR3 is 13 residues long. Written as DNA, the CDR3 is TGCGCCAGCAGCGAGGGACATATCTACGAGCAGTACTTC. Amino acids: CASSEGHIYEQYF.

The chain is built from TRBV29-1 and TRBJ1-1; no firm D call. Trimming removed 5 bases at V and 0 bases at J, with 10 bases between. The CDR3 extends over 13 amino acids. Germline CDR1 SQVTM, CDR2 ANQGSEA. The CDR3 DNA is TGCAGCGTTCAATTCCAGATGAACACTGAAGCTTTCTTT. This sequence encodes CSVQFQMNTEAFF. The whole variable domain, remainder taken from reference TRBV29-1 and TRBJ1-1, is SAVISQKPSRDICQRGTSLTIQCQVDSQVTMMFWYRQQPGQSLTLIATANQGSEATYESGFVIDKFPISRPNLTFSTLTVSNMSPEDSSIYLCSVQFQMNTEAFFGQGTRLTVV.

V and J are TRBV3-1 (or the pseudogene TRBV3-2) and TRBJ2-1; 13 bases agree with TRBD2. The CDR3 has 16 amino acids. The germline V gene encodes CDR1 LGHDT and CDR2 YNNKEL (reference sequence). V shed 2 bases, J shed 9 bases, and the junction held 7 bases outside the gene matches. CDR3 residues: CASSQTTSGGGSEQFF. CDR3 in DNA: TGTGCCAGCAGCCAAACCACTAGCGGGGGGGGAAGTGAGCAGTTCTTC.

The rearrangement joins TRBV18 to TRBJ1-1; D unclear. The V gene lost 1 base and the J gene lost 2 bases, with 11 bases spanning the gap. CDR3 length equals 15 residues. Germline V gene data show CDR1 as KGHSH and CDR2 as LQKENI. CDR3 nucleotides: TGTGCCAGCTCACCACAGGAGGAGACTAACACTGAAGCTTTCTTT. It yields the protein CASSPQEETNTEAFF.

CDR3 amino acids: CASTESGRFHNEQFF. The CDR3 bases are TGTGCCAGCACCGAGAGCGGGAGGTTCCACAATGAGCAGTTCTTC. The rearrangement links TRBV7-2 to TRBJ2-1, with 9 bases matching TRBD2. The CDR3 sequence is 15 residues long. CDR1 and CDR2 from the germline V gene are SGHTA and FQGNSA. Unmatched junction bases numbered 9, after V lost 7 bases and J lost 5 bases. Complete variable domain (other parts from reference TRBV7-2 and TRBJ2-1): GAGVSQSPSNKVTEKGKDVELRCDPISGHTALYWYRQSLGQGLEFLIYFQGNSAPDKSGLPSDRFSAERTGGSVSTLTIQRTQQEDSAVYLCASTESGRFHNEQFFGPGTRLTVL.

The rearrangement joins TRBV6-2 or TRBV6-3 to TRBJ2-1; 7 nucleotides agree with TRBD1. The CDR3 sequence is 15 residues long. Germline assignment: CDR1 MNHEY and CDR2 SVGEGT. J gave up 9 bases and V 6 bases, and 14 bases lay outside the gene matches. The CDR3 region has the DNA TGTGCCAGCAGCCTACAGGGGATCGGTAGAAGTGAGCAGTTCTTC. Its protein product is CASSLQGIGRSEQFF.

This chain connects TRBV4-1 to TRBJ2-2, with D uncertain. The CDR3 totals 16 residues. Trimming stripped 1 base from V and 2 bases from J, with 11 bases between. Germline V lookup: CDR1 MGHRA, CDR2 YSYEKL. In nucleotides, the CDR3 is TGCGCCAGCAGCCAAGTATCCCGGAGAAACACCGGGGAGCTGTTTTTT. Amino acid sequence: CASSQVSRRNTGELFF.

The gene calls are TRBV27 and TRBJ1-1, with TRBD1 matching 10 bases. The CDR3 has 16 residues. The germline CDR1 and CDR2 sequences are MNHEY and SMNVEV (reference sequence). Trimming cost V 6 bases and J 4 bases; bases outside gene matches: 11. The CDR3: CASSQPGQGSGTEAFF. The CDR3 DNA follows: TGTGCCAGCAGCCAACCGGGACAGGGGTCTGGCACTGAAGCTTTCTTT.

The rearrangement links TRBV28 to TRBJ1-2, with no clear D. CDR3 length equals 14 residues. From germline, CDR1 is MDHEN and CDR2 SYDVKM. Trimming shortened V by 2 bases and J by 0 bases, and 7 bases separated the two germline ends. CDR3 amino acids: CASSLGLANYGYTF. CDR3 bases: TGTGCCAGCAGTTTAGGGCTTGCTAACTATGGCTACACCTTC.

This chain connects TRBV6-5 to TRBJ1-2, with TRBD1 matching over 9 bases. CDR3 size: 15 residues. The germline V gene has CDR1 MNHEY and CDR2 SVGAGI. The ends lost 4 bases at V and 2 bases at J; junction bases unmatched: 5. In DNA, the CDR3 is TGTGCCAGCAGTTCTGTTGGACAGGGGAACTATGGCTACACCTTC. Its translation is CASSSVGQGNYGYTF.

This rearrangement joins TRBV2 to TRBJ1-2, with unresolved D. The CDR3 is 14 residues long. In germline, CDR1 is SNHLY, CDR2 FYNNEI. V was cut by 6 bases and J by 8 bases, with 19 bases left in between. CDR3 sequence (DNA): TGTGCCAGCAGAGTAAGCAGGATCTGGGAGGGCTACACCTTC. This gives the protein CASRVSRIWEGYTF.

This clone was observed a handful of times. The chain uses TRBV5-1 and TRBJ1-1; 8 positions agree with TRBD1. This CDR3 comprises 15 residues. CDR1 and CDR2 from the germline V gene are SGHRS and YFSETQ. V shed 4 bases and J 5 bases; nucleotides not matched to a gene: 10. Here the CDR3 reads CASSPSTGAVTEAFF. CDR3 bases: TGCGCCAGCAGCCCGTCGACAGGGGCAGTAACTGAAGCTTTCTTT.

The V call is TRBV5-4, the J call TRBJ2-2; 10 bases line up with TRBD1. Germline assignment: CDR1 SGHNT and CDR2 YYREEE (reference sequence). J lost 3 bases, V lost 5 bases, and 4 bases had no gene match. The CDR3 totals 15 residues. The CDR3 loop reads CASSRQGAYTGELFF. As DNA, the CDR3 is TGTGCCAGCAGTAGACAGGGGGCTTACACCGGGGAGCTGTTTTTT.

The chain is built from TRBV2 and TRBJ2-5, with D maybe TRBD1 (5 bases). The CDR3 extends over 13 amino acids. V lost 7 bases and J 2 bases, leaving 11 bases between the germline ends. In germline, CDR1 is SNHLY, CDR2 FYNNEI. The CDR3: CASMETAQETQYF. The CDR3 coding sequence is TGTGCCAGCATGGAGACAGCACAAGAGACCCAGTACTTC. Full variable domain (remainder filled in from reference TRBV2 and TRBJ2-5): EPEVTQTPSHQVTQMGQEVILRCVPISNHLYFYWYRQILGQKVEFLVSFYNNEISEKSEIFDDQFSVERPDGSNFTLKIRSTKLEDSAMYFCASMETAQETQYFGPGTRLLVL.

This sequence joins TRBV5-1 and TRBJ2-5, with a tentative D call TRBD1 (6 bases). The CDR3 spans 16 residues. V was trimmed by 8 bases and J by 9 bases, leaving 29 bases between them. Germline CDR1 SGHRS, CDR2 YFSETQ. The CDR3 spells CASKTTDSLISGSQYF. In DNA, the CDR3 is TGCGCCAGTAAAACCACGGACAGCTTGATTTCGGGTTCCCAGTACTTC.